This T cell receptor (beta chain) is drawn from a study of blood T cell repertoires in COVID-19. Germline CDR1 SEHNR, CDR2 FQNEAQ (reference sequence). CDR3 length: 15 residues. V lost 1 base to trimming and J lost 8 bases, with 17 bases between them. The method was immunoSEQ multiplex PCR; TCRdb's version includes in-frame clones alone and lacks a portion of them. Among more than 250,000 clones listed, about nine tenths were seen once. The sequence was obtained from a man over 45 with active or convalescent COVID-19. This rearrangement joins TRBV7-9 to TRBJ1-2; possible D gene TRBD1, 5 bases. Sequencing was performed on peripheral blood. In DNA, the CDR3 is TGTGCCAGCAGCTTAGTCATGATAGGGGTGAGAGGCTACACCTTC. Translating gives CASSLVMIGVRGYTF.